The 4 T cell receptor beta chains in this list originate from one sample, sequenced in a study of sequential checkpoint blockade in melanoma. Here immunoSEQ multiplex PCR was the method, and the copy in TCRdb shows in-frame clones only, minus some. The repertoire consists of roughly 20,000 clones, with around 66% occurring once and the leading ten covering about 11%. Treatment given: randomized to nivolumab then ipilimumab (arm A) or the reverse (arm B). The starting material was CD8+ T cells sorted from blood (inferred from file names), obtained from a patient given nivolumab and ipilimumab in sequence. The receptor set was obtained from a human donor with melanoma.

The chain employs TRBV7-8 and TRBJ2-6; 7 nucleotides match TRBD1. CDR3 size: 19 residues. Germline CDR1 is SGHVS and CDR2 is FQNEAQ. V lost 1 base and J lost 0; bases outside the gene matches: 9. The CDR3 protein is CASSLVVGTDYSGANVLTF. The CDR3 nucleotides read TGTGCCAGCAGCTTAGTGGTCGGGACAGATTACTCTGGGGCCAACGTCCTGACTTTC.

The V call is TRBV7-9, the J call TRBJ1-1; tentatively, D is TRBD1 (6 bases). This CDR3 has 12 residues. V was shortened by 5 bases and J by 7 bases, with 11 bases between the two germline ends. Looked up from germline, CDR1 is SEHNR and CDR2 is FQNEAQ (reference sequence). This CDR3 is CASSARTVEAFF. CDR3 DNA sequence: TGTGCCAGCAGCGCACGGACAGTTGAAGCTTTCTTT.

This clone was detected only once. V gene TRBV27 combines with J gene TRBJ2-1; D is unresolved. V shed 8 bases and J shed 8 bases, with 19 bases lying between them. The CDR3 loop spans 14 amino acids. The germline V gene encodes CDR1 MNHEY and CDR2 SMNVEV (reference sequence). The CDR3 DNA follows: TGTGCCAGCCGAGCCCAGGTCTTTAATGATGAGCAGTTCTTC. This sequence encodes CASRAQVFNDEQFF.

The chain has TRBV27 and TRBJ2-7; TRBD2 agrees at 10 bases. V lost 5 bases and J lost 2; bases outside the gene matches: 3. Germline V lookup: CDR1 MNHEY, CDR2 SMNVEV (reference sequence). The CDR3 has 14 amino acids. The DNA for the CDR3 is TGTGCCAGCAGTCTTAGCGGGAGGACCTACGAGCAGTACTTC. Amino acid sequence: CASSLSGRTYEQYF.